Below, 5 T cell receptor beta chains from the same sample are listed, as sequenced in a study of blood T cell repertoires in COVID-19. TCRdb keeps only in-frame clones here, not all; method: immunoSEQ multiplex PCR. The repertoire has 300,000 to 400,000 clones, around 86% of them found once; the top ten carry more than 5%. The material sequenced was peripheral blood. These receptors were obtained from a woman between 45 and 60 years old with COVID-19, enrolled during active disease.

This clone was observed a single time. CDR3 sequence: CAISDGFYEQYF. CDR3 coding DNA: TGTGCCATCAGTGACGGGTTCTACGAGCAGTACTTC. The chain is built from TRBV10-3 and TRBJ2-7; no clear D. The length of the CDR3 is 12 residues. The germline gives CDR1 ENHRY, CDR2 SYGVKD. The V and J ends lost 3 bases and 3 bases respectively, with 6 bases between them.

V gene TRBV6-5 combines with J gene TRBJ1-4; D possibly corresponds to TRBD1 (5 bases). Trimming took off 1 base at V and 3 bases at J, with 6 bases between the two ends. Per germline, CDR1 MNHEY and CDR2 SVGAGI. This CDR3 region has 14 residues. The CDR3 region is CASSYWGANEKLFF. DNA for the CDR3: TGTGCCAGCAGTTACTGGGGGGCTAATGAAAAACTGTTTTTT.

This chain uses TRBV24-1 with TRBJ1-4; D may be TRBD1 (6 bases). From germline, CDR1 is KGHDR and CDR2 SFDVKD. CDR3 length: 16 amino acids. Trimming took off 6 bases at V and 3 bases at J, with 16 bases between the two ends. The DNA of the CDR3 is TGTGCCACCAGTTCGAGCCAGGGGCTGCCTAATGAAAAACTGTTTTTT. This translates into CATSSSQGLPNEKLFF.

This clone has a single count. The chain combines TRBV19 with TRBJ2-7; D is possibly TRBD2 (6 bases). V was cut by 6 bases and J by 4 bases, with 22 bases left in between. This CDR3 contains 16 residues. Germline V CDR1 and CDR2: LNHDA, SQIVND (reference sequence). CDR3 in amino acids: CASSGLLATVGYEQYF. DNA of the CDR3: TGTGCCAGTAGCGGCTTACTAGCCACAGTGGGTTACGAGCAGTACTTC.

The rearrangement uses TRBV9 and TRBJ1-5, with 8 bases matching TRBD1. The CDR3 consists of 15 residues. V trimming: 3 bases; J trimming: 6 bases; junction bases outside the gene matches: 8. Germline values: CDR1 SGDLS, CDR2 YYNGEE. The CDR3: CASSGGWQGAQPQHF. The CDR3, as DNA: TGTGCCAGCAGCGGGGGGTGGCAGGGGGCTCAGCCCCAGCATTTT. The whole variable domain, remainder taken from reference TRBV9 and TRBJ1-5, is DSGVTQTPKHLITATGQRVTLRCSPRSGDLSVYWYQQSLDQGLQFLIQYYNGEERAKGNILERFSAQQFPDLHSELNLSSLELGDSALYFCASSGGWQGAQPQHFGDGTRLSIL.